This is a list of T cell receptor beta chains from one sample in a study of shared clonotypes between healthy human individuals. The data were produced by immunoSEQ multiplex PCR, yet TCRdb's version contains in-frame clones alone and is incomplete. The sample gives about 1 million clones, approximately 70% of which show up once; approximately 1.5% is in the top ten. The sample was memory CD4+ T cells sorted from blood. Source of these receptors: a man aged 18 to 29 in good health. CDR3s include the opening cysteine and the closing phenylalanine or tryptophan. A D gene is named only where the DNA matches it firmly. Some rows have no size entry. The others give once, few or many, or a class for an expanded clone.

length,D,J,V,size,CDR3,DNA
14,.,TRBJ1-1,TRBV18,.,CASSPPRTRSEAFF,TGTGCCAGCTCACCACCCCGCACCCGATCTGAAGCTTTCTTT
14,.,TRBJ2-2,TRBV7-2,.,CASSLVGLGGELFF,TGTGCCAGCAGCTTAGTAGGGTTGGGCGGGGAGCTGTTTTTT
15,TRBD2,TRBJ2-1,TRBV5-6,.,CASSLAGLVLNEQFF,TGTGCCAGCAGCTTGGCGGGACTAGTTCTAAATGAGCAGTTCTTC
13,.,TRBJ2-7,TRBV4-1,.,CASSRADLNEQYF,TGCGCCAGCAGCAGGGCAGATCTAAACGAGCAGTACTTC
16,TRBD1,TRBJ2-5,TRBV4-3,.,CASSFRTGGRTETQYF,TGCGCCAGCAGTTTTAGGACAGGGGGGAGAACGGAGACCCAGTACTTC
15,.,TRBJ2-5,TRBV7-9,.,CASSLEGRHQETQYF,TGTGCCAGCAGCTTAGAGGGACGGCACCAAGAGACCCAGTACTTC
14,.,TRBJ2-1,TRBV2,few,CASSLMGGAGEQFF,TGTGCCAGCAGCCTAATGGGGGGGGCTGGTGAGCAGTTCTTC
11,.,TRBJ2-7,TRBV27,.,CASSSWYEQYF,TGTGCCAGCAGTTCCTGGTACGAGCAGTACTTC
16,.,TRBJ2-7,TRBV9,few,CASSVGGSESRNEQYF,TGTGCCAGCAGCGTAGGGGGTTCGGAATCCCGAAACGAGCAGTACTTC
15,.,TRBJ1-5,TRBV27,.,CASFRTVTGDQPQHF,TGTGCCAGCTTTCGGACGGTAACGGGCGATCAGCCCCAGCATTTT
14,.,TRBJ1-4,TRBV28,.,CASRGGGSGEKLFF,TGTGCCAGCAGAGGGGGGGGGAGCGGTGAAAAACTGTTTTTT
12,.,TRBJ1-1,TRBV15,.,CATSGGFGRAFF,TGTGCCACCAGCGGGGGGTTTGGTCGGGCTTTCTTT
14,.,TRBJ2-3,TRBV5-1,many,CASSLAQGRDTQYF,TGCGCCAGCAGCTTGGCCCAGGGTCGGGATACGCAGTATTTT
14,.,TRBJ1-5,TRBV7-2,.,CASSNWGGNQPQHF,TGTGCCAGCAGCAACTGGGGTGGCAATCAGCCCCAGCATTTT
16,TRBD2,TRBJ2-3,TRBV5-4,.,CASSGFGLAGSNTQYF,TGTGCCAGCAGCGGGTTTGGACTAGCGGGATCAAATACGCAGTATTTT
17,.,TRBJ2-2,TRBV13,once,CASSLEVSQPGTGELFF,TGTGCCAGCAGCTTAGAGGTGTCCCAGCCGGGCACCGGGGAGCTGTTTTTT
12,.,TRBJ1-4,TRBV28,few,CASSLLDRTPFF,TGTGCCAGCAGTTTATTGGACAGAACGCCGTTTTTT
15,TRBD2,TRBJ2-5,TRBV7-6,.,CASSSAGGLGETQYF,TGTGCCAGCAGCTCAGCGGGGGGGCTGGGAGAGACCCAGTACTTC
14,.,TRBJ1-1,TRBV5-5,.,CASSLGQLTTEAFF,TGTGCCAGCAGCTTGGGACAGTTGACAACTGAAGCTTTCTTT
13,.,TRBJ1-1,TRBV12-5,.,CASGAVENTEAFF,TGTGCTAGTGGTGCCGTAGAGAACACTGAAGCTTTCTTT
14,TRBD2,TRBJ2-2,TRBV10-1,.,CASSAQGGTGELFF,TGCGCCAGCAGTGCCCAGGGAGGGACCGGGGAGCTGTTTTTT
13,.,TRBJ2-5,TRBV6-5,.,CASRRTLQETQYF,TGTGCCAGCAGACGGACCCTACAAGAGACCCAGTACTTC
15,TRBD1,TRBJ1-6,TRBV2,once,CASGRTGAYNSPLHF,TGTGCCAGCGGGAGGACAGGGGCGTATAATTCACCCCTCCACTTT
12,.,TRBJ2-7,TRBV25-1,few,CASSDQGLEQYF,TGTGCCAGCAGTGACCAGGGTTTAGAGCAGTACTTC
16,TRBD1,TRBJ2-5,TRBV30,few,CAIRLTGTGWGETQYF,TGTGCCATACGACTGACCGGGACAGGGTGGGGAGAGACCCAGTACTTC
13,.,TRBJ1-4,TRBV5-1,once,CASSGTFNEKLFF,TGCGCCAGCAGCGGCACCTTTAATGAAAAACTGTTTTTT
15,TRBD2,TRBJ2-7,TRBV6-6,once,CASSTTSGNSYEQYF,TGTGCCAGCAGTACAACTAGCGGGAACTCCTACGAGCAGTACTTC
12,.,TRBJ2-3,TRBV14,.,CASSRVTDTQYF,TGTGCCAGCAGCCGCGTCACAGATACGCAGTATTTT
15,TRBD2,TRBJ2-1,TRBV30,.,CAWAIPGGLYNEQFF,TGTGCCTGGGCCATACCGGGGGGGCTCTACAATGAGCAGTTCTTC
15,.,TRBJ2-3,TRBV11-3,.,CASSYLGGATDTQYF,TGTGCCAGCAGCTACCTTGGGGGGGCCACAGATACGCAGTATTTT
12,.,TRBJ1-2,TRBV2,.,CASGTANYGYTF,TGTGCCAGCGGGACTGCTAACTATGGCTACACCTTC
12,.,TRBJ1-5,TRBV6-5,.,CASSYSDQPQHF,TGTGCCAGCAGTTACTCGGATCAGCCCCAGCATTTT
17,TRBD2,TRBJ2-2,TRBV10-1,.,CASSEDRGGMNTGELFF,TGCGCCAGCAGTGAGGATCGCGGGGGGATGAACACCGGGGAGCTGTTTTTT
14,.,TRBJ2-7,TRBV18,.,CASSPYGPSYEQYF,TGTGCCAGCTCACCATACGGGCCCTCCTACGAGCAGTACTTC
17,.,TRBJ1-5,TRBV7-2,few,CASSSPTRGVSNQPQHF,TGTGCCAGCAGCTCCCCAACCAGAGGGGTTAGCAATCAGCCCCAGCATTTT
15,.,TRBJ2-5,TRBV5-4,.,CASSSGGGYQETQYF,TGTGCCAGCAGCTCCGGAGGGGGGTACCAAGAGACCCAGTACTTC
15,TRBD1,TRBJ2-7,TRBV13,.,CASSPRDRSTYEQYF,TGTGCCAGCAGCCCCCGGGACAGGAGTACCTACGAGCAGTACTTC
14,.,TRBJ1-1,TRBV29-1,.,CSVRIGPANTEAFF,TGCAGCGTTCGGATAGGACCGGCGAACACTGAAGCTTTCTTT
15,TRBD1,TRBJ1-2,TRBV28,.,CASSSTGQKFYGYTF,TGTGCCAGCAGTTCTACGGGACAGAAGTTCTATGGCTACACCTTC
12,TRBD1,TRBJ1-1,TRBV29-1,.,CSADRGNTEAFF,TGCAGCGCCGACAGGGGGAACACTGAAGCTTTCTTT
15,TRBD2,TRBJ2-1,TRBV19,.,CASSIASGGYNEQFF,TGTGCCAGTAGTATAGCTAGCGGGGGTTACAATGAGCAGTTCTTC
11,.,TRBJ1-2,TRBV20-1,few,CSASLDDGYTF,TGCAGTGCTAGTCTGGACGATGGCTACACCTTC
16,TRBD2,TRBJ2-7,TRBV4-2,.,CASSQVPGTSRDEQYF,TGTGCCAGCAGCCAAGTCCCCGGGACTAGTCGTGATGAGCAGTACTTC